This T cell receptor beta chain is from a study of T cell changes during pregnancy in multiple sclerosis. This clone has a single count. Libraries were prepared by immunoSEQ multiplex PCR; TCRdb keeps only in-frame clonotypes and omits some of them. The repertoire consists of approximately 88,000 clones, with 90% to 95% occurring once and the leading ten covering around 2.2%. V was cut by 6 bases and J by 8 bases, with 12 bases left in between. Germline values: CDR1 SGHRS, CDR2 YFSETQ. The CDR3 runs to 12 residues. The receptor was isolated from a female donor with multiple sclerosis, enrolled in a pregnancy study. Source: peripheral blood, taken in the third trimester of pregnancy. The J gene is TRBJ2-1, the V gene TRBV5-1; the D gene is possibly TRBD1 (5 bases). CDR3 amino acids: CASTGPGDEQFF. CDR3 nucleotide sequence: TGCGCCAGCACAGGGCCCGGCGATGAGCAGTTCTTC.